This T cell receptor (beta chain) was captured by sequencing in a study of T cell changes during pregnancy in multiple sclerosis. This CDR3 contains 13 residues. CDR1 and CDR2 from the germline V gene are GTSNPN and SVGIG (reference sequence). Between the trimmed V and J ends, which lost 5 bases and 4 bases, there was a span of 14 bases. This clone turned up a few times. Using immunoSEQ multiplex PCR, the repertoire was profiled, and TCRdb retains in-frame clones only, with some absent. This table has around 88,000 clones, approximately 90% appearing once. The origin of this receptor is a female donor in good health, enrolled as a control in a pregnancy study. This material consisted of peripheral blood, taken after pregnancy. This rearrangement joins TRBV30 to TRBJ1-1, with D possibly being TRBD1 (6 bases). CDR3: CAWEPGHFTEAFF. For the CDR3, the DNA is TGTGCCTGGGAACCGGGACACTTCACTGAAGCTTTCTTT.